This T cell receptor beta chain originates from a study of T cell repertoires in cytomegalovirus infection. This clonotype was found many times. Its antigen remains unidentified. TCRdb redid the calling of the reads with MiXCR, one entry per CDR3 protein. The sample contains around 430,000 distinct CDR3 sequences, about two fifths of which appear only once. The V and J ends lost 8 bases and 8 bases respectively, with 22 bases between them. The CDR3 sequence is 15 residues long. Germline CDR1 reads LNHDA; CDR2 reads SQIVND (reference sequence). Sequencing used cultured PBMCs, obtained from culture after CMV antigen stimulation. V is TRBV19 and J is TRBJ2-4, with no clear D. The TCR comes from a human donor in good health (CMV status not recorded). Some clones in this sample may be carry-over from other donors' samples. CDR3 residues: CASSPSGLTMDIQYF. CDR3 coding DNA: TGTGCCAGTTCTCCCTCGGGCCTCACCATGGACATTCAGTACTTC.